This TCR beta chain was sequenced for a study of T cells in narcolepsy. Study-level results: Reportedly, autoreactive clonotypes were serially detected in patients' blood but not controls'. In some patient and control memory CD4+ samples, autoreactive clones were absent.

This clone turned up a few times. Its specificity is not known. The assay was immunoSEQ multiplex PCR, and TCRdb's table has in-frame clones only and misses some. Of about 32,000 clones in the sample, around 79% are singletons; the top ten hold around 3.8%. Germline CDR1 SGHVS, CDR2 FQNEAQ. The CDR3 is 15 amino acids. V trimming: 5 bases; J trimming: 5 bases; junction bases outside the gene matches: 10. The sequencing input was memory (CD45RA-) CD4+ T cells from blood. This receptor was identified in a human donor in good health. The chain joins TRBV7-8 to TRBJ2-7, with 9 bases identical to TRBD1. The CDR3 nucleotides read TGTGCCAGCAGCCCAGGACAGGGGTGGGTCCACGAGCAGTACTTC. Amino acids: CASSPGQGWVHEQYF.